This T cell receptor (beta chain) was found in a study of chemoradiotherapy in HPV16-positive cancers. Measured with immunoSEQ multiplex PCR; TCRdb has only the in-frame clones, and not every one. The sample records 30,000 or so clones, 80% to 90% being singletons. The germline V gene has CDR1 SGHRS and CDR2 YFSETQ. V was cut by 4 bases and J by 2 bases, with 13 bases left in between. The length of the CDR3 is 14 residues. Specimen: blood, collected from a patient who underwent chemoradiotherapy. This receptor was taken from a human donor with HPV-associated anogenital cancer. V is TRBV5-1 and J is TRBJ2-7; tentative D call: TRBD1 (5 bases). The CDR3 DNA reads as TGCGCCAGCAGCCGGCCAGGGATGGCCTACGAGCAGTACTTC. Translation: CASSRPGMAYEQYF.